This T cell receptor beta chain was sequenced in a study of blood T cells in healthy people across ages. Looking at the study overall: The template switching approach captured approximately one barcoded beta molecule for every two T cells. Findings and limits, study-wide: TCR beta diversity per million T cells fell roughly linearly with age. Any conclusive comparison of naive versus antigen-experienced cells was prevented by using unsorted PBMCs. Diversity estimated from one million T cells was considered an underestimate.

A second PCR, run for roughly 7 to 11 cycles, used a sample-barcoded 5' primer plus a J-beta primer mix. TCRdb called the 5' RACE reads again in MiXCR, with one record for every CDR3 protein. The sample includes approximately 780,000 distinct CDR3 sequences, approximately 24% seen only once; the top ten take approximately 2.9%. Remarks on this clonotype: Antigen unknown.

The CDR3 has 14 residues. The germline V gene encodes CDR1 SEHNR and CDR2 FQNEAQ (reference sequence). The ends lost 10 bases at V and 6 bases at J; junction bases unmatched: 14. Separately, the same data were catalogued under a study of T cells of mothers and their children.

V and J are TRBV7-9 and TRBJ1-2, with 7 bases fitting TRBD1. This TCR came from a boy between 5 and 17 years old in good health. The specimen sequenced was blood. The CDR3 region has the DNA TGTGCCAACAGGGGTCAACAGGGACCTGATGGCTACACCTTC. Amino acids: CANRGQQGPDGYTF.